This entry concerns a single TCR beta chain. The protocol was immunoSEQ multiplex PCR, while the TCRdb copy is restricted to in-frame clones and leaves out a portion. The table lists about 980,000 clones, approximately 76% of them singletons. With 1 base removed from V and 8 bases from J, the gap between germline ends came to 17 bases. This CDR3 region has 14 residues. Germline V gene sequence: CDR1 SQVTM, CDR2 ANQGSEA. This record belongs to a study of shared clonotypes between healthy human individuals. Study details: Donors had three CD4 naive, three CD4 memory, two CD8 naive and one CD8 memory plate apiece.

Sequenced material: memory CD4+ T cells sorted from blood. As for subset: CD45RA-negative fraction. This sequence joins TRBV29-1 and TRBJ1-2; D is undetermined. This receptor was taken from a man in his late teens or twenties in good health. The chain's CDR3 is CSVEGSGRYVGYTF. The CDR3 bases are TGCAGCGTTGAAGGGTCCGGACGGTACGTGGGCTACACCTTC.